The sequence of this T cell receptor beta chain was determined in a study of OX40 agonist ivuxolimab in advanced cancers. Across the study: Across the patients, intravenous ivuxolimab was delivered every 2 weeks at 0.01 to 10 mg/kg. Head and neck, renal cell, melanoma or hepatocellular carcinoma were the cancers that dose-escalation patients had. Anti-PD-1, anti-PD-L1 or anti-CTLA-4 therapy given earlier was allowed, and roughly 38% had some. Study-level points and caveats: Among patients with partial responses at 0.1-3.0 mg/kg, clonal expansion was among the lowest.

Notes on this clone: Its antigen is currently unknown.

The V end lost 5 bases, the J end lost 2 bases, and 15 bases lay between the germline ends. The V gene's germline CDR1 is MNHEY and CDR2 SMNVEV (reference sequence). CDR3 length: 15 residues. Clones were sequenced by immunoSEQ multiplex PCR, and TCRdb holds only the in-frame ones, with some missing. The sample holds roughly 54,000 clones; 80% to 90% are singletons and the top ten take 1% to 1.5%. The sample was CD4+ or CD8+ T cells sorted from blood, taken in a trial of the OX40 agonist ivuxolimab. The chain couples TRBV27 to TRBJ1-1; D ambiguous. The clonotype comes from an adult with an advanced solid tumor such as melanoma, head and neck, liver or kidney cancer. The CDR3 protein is CASSPSRGPNTEAFF. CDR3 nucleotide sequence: TGTGCCAGCAGTCCATCGAGAGGCCCAAACACTGAAGCTTTCTTT.